This is a list of T cell receptor beta chains from one sample in a study of spatial heterogeneity in lung cancer. TCRdb re-analysed the 5' RACE reads in MiXCR, keeping a single row per CDR3 protein. The profile covers 90,000 or so distinct CDR3 sequences, with around 9% appearing a single time and less than 9% taken by the ten largest. Sequenced here: PBMCs, sampled at surgery. The source of these receptors is a male donor with early-stage non-small cell lung cancer. Both conserved end residues are part of each CDR3.

TRBV28,TRBJ2-3,CASSDASGRGDTQYF
TRBV7-3,TRBJ1-2,CASSPGQNYGYTF
TRBV5-1,TRBJ2-1,CASRTSGDVGEQFF
TRBV20-1,TRBJ2-7,CSAIPPGNYEQYF
TRBV29-1,TRBJ2-3,CSGTGTDTQYF
TRBV3-1,TRBJ2-1,CASSQEGRSGEQFF
TRBV6-5,TRBJ1-1,CASRAGESEAFF
TRBV7-2,TRBJ2-5,CASSLRLSGETQYF
TRBV7-3,TRBJ1-1,CASSLGTTMNTEAFF
TRBV7-3,TRBJ2-3,CASSLISTDTQYF